This T cell receptor beta chain derives from a study of response to subunit inactivated influenza vaccine (dated by TCRdb to 2016 to 2018). In terms of the full investigation: Deep quantitative profiling of the T cell receptor repertoire was used in the study to follow responses to a trivalent subunit inactivated influenza vaccine. On the study overall, not on this receptor specifically: The authors suggested that each seasonal influenza vaccination may recruit only a limited number of new T cells.

Library preparation employed RT-PCR. The data were produced on an Illumina HiSeq 2500. TCRdb itself trimmed the public reads at Q25 with fastp, ran MiXCR and retained productive beta chains. For every CDR3 protein sequence, its rows merge into one entry that carries the most common genes and DNA. In this sample the table shows 500,000 to 600,000 distinct CDR3 sequences, about 11% of which occur a single time. Roughly 9.6% of the sample goes to the ten largest clones. Taken from the germline V gene, the CDR1 and CDR2 loops are SGHTA and FQGNSA. The V and J ends are trimmed by 5 bases and 4 bases, leaving 15 bases between them. The CDR3 runs 15 amino acids, cysteine and phenylalanine included. Of all the DNA, just the CDR3 is kept, 45 bases in frame from base 1. This clonotype was seen a few times. The target of this receptor is not known. Base quality data are lacking; no much larger clone is found one base away.

This sample also belongs to another study, concerning T cells expressing NK-cell markers. Per the second study: 5'RACE template switching, by which a universal primer site and unique molecular identifiers were added, was used to make TCR beta cDNA libraries. In sorted CD3+CD56+NKG2C+, CD3+CD56+NKG2C- and CD3+CD56-NKG2C+ T-cell subsets from several donors, TCR beta-chain repertoires were profiled. Of the eight sequenced donors, seven were found to be HCMV-seropositive and one was found to be HCMV-seronegative. To restrict sorting to alphabetaTCR-expressing T cells, an anti-gammadeltaTCR antibody was added in several experiments. For five or six donors, the dominant CD3+CD56+NKG2C+ clonotypes were among the top 10 CD8+ clonotypes and accounted for about 1.0-8% of CD8+ T cells. Those dominant clonotypes were again the most abundant among CD3+CD56-NKG2C+ cells in a handful of donors, at roughly 25-65%. It remained unclear whether the expanded NKG2C-expressing T cell clones were specific for HCMV antigens. Randomly selected healthy volunteers, three men and five women, were used as the eight sequenced donors. HCMV serostatus was determined by detecting HCMV-specific IgG in serum with a commercial ELISA kit. Ficoll density gradient centrifugation was used to isolate peripheral blood mononuclear cells from blood. Bulk peripheral blood T-cell repertoires were additionally sequenced from unsorted PBMC for roughly six donors. cDNA synthesis was primed from the TCR beta constant segment, followed by two successive PCR amplification steps. The libraries were sequenced on Illumina HiSeq 2000/2500, MiSeq or NextSeq, producing 2 x 150 bp reads. Reads were demultiplexed and grouped by UMI with MIGEC, and clonotypes were assembled and quantified with MiTCR. To exclude erroneous sequences, any TCR cDNA sequence not supported by at least two reads was discarded. The tcR package was used for downstream repertoire analysis, and clonotypes were matched across fractions by CDR3 nucleotide sequence plus V segment. VDJmatch was used to annotate antigen specificity against VDJdb, with one amino acid substitution in CDR3 permitted.

Recombination joined TRBV7-2 with TRBJ2-1; the D call is tentative, TRBD1 or TRBD2, as each matches 5 bases. Sequenced material: PBMCs from blood, taken on the day of vaccination. The TCR comes from a man aged 50 or older who received an inactivated influenza vaccine. Donor details come from another sample of the same person, matched by shared clones. This receptor has the CDR3 CASSRGVGVYNEQFF. The sequence in DNA is TGTGCCAGCAGCCGAGGGGTCGGTGTATACAATGAGCAGTTCTTC.